One sample yielded the 28 T cell receptor beta chains listed below, sequenced in a study of response to subunit inactivated influenza vaccine. TCRdb used MiXCR to reprocess the RT-PCR reads, holding one entry per CDR3 protein. The data show approximately 700,000 distinct CDR3 sequences, with 11% to 15% seen just once and around 6.5% held by the top ten. The starting material was PBMCs from blood, obtained approximately 15 days before vaccination. These receptors were obtained from a man aged 50 to 59 who received an inactivated influenza vaccine.

This clonotype appeared a single time. V is TRBV3-1 and J is TRBJ1-1; D possibly corresponds to TRBD1 (5 bases). The CDR3 covers 15 residues. V was pared by 7 bases and J by 0 bases, with 15 bases between. Germline CDR1 LGHDT, CDR2 YNNKEL (reference sequence). The CDR3 reads CASTQPGGMNTEAFF. The CDR3 bases are TGTGCCAGCACCCAGCCCGGGGGGATGAACACTGAAGCTTTCTTT. Variable domain in full (rest from reference TRBV3-1 and TRBJ1-1): DTAVSQTPKYLVTQMGNDKSIKCEQNLGHDTMYWYKQDSKKFLKIMFSYNNKELIINETVPNRFSPKSPDKAHLNLHINSLELGDSAVYFCASTQPGGMNTEAFFGQGTRLTVV.

The chain joins TRBV27 to TRBJ2-7; 9 positions match TRBD2. Germline loops: CDR1 MNHEY, CDR2 SMNVEV (reference sequence). CDR3 size: 14 residues. V was pared by 3 bases and J by 4 bases, with 4 bases of the junction left unmatched. The CDR3 DNA sequence: TGTGCCAGCAGTTTCATAGCGGGAGTATACGAGCAGTACTTC. Encoded protein: CASSFIAGVYEQYF.

This clonotype occurred many times. The rearrangement uses TRBV29-1 and TRBJ2-1, with 12 nucleotides matching TRBD2. The CDR3 length is 15 residues. V was pared by 6 bases and J by 4 bases, with 7 bases of the junction left unmatched. In germline, CDR1 is SQVTM, CDR2 ANQGSEA. Here the CDR3 DNA reads TGCAGCGTACCCAAAACTAGCGGGAGGTACAATGAGCAGTTCTTC. It specifies CSVPKTSGRYNEQFF.

The chain combines TRBV4-2 with TRBJ2-4, with TRBD2 as a possible D gene (6 bases). The V gene lost 2 bases and the J gene lost 0 bases, with 11 bases spanning the gap. The CDR3 extends over 16 amino acids. Germline values: CDR1 LGHNA, CDR2 YNFKEQ. The CDR3 region is CASSQSAGLAKNIQYF. The CDR3, as DNA: TGTGCCAGCAGCCAATCAGCGGGTCTAGCCAAAAACATTCAGTACTTC.

This clonotype appeared a few times. This sequence joins TRBV7-2 and TRBJ2-3; 9 nucleotides match TRBD2. The V and J ends lost 5 bases and 6 bases, in that order; junction bases with no gene match: 6. The CDR3 runs to 14 residues. Germline V gene data show CDR1 as SGHTA and CDR2 as FQGNSA. The CDR3 coding sequence is TGTGCCAGCAGCCCGACGGCGGGGGGGGATACGCAGTATTTT. The encoded protein is CASSPTAGGDTQYF. Together with reference TRBV7-2 and TRBJ2-3, the CDR3 gives the full variable domain: GAGVSQSPSNKVTEKGKDVELRCDPISGHTALYWYRQSLGQGLEFLIYFQGNSAPDKSGLPSDRFSAERTGGSVSTLTIQRTQQEDSAVYLCASSPTAGGDTQYFGPGTRLTVL.

This clonotype was picked up many times. The chain recombines TRBV21-1 with TRBJ1-2. TRBV21-1 is a pseudogene. The CDR3 is 15 amino acids. In DNA, the CDR3 is TGTGCCAGCAGCAATGGCAGGGCTACTTCTAGCGGCTACACCTTC. It specifies CASSNGRATSSGYTF.

There are a few counts of this clonotype. The gene calls are TRBV5-1 and TRBJ2-1; D remains unclear. Germline values: CDR1 SGHRS, CDR2 YFSETQ. With 0 bases removed from V and 6 bases from J, the gap between germline ends came to 10 bases. The CDR3 runs to 14 residues. The CDR3 DNA reads TGCGCCAGCAGCTTGGGTCCAGGCGCCAATGAGCAGTTCTTC. It codes for CASSLGPGANEQFF.

J is TRBJ2-2 and V is TRBV12-3 or TRBV12-4; no firm D call. This CDR3 is built from 13 residues. Trimming shortened V by 4 bases and J by 6 bases, and 9 bases separated the two germline ends. CDR3 residues: CASSSWVSGELFF. The CDR3 bases are TGTGCCAGCAGTTCGTGGGTCTCCGGGGAGCTGTTTTTT.

The rearrangement links TRBV11-1 to TRBJ2-7; D is uncertain. The CDR3 length is 12 residues. Trimming took off 6 bases at V and 2 bases at J, with 8 bases between the two ends. Per germline, CDR1 SGHAT and CDR2 FQDESV (reference sequence). DNA of the CDR3: TGTGCCAGCAGTCGTGAGACCTACGAGCAGTACTTC. Protein product: CASSRETYEQYF.

In its sample, this clonotype was seen a few times. The chain couples TRBV10-3 to TRBJ2-1; D perhaps matches TRBD1 (6 bases). The CDR3 length is 12 residues. Germline values: CDR1 ENHRY, CDR2 SYGVKD. Trimming removed 6 bases at V and 12 bases at J, with 15 bases between. Here the CDR3 reads CAIRRVGTSQFF. CDR3 DNA: TGTGCCATCAGAAGGGTCGGGACATCGCAGTTCTTC.

As concerns this clonotype: The junction differs from germline at one of its ends, possibly a read error. CDR3 coding DNA: TGCAGTGCTCTGGACAGGTGGAACTCCTACGAGCTGTACTTC. Its translation: CSALDRWNSYELYF. J is TRBJ2-7 and V is TRBV20-1; 7 bases map to TRBD1. Germline-derived CDR1 and CDR2 are DFQATT and SNEGSKA (reference sequence). The CDR3 spans 14 residues.

J is TRBJ2-1 and V is TRBV20-1; D is unclear. CDR1 is DFQATT, CDR2 SNEGSKA, per germline (reference sequence). V gave up 8 bases and J gave up 7 bases, with 15 bases separating them. This CDR3 has 12 amino acids. CDR3 loop: CSPYRGDNEQFF. The CDR3 coding sequence is TGCAGTCCTTATCGTGGGGATAATGAGCAGTTCTTC.

The chain links TRBV20-1 to TRBJ2-7; 10 positions match TRBD1. Germline loops: CDR1 DFQATT, CDR2 SNEGSKA (reference sequence). The CDR3 loop spans 15 amino acids. V gave up 5 bases and J gave up 0 bases; unmatched junction bases: 7. Here the CDR3 DNA reads TGCAGTGCTCATCCGGGACAGGGGATCTCCTACGAGCAGTACTTC. Amino acids: CSAHPGQGISYEQYF.

This clonotype has ten or more counts. V is TRBV7-9 and J is TRBJ2-3; D is perhaps TRBD2 (5 bases). CDR3 length equals 16 residues. Germline-derived CDR1 and CDR2 are SEHNR and FQNEAQ (reference sequence). Trimming took off 5 bases at V and 0 bases at J, with 15 bases between the two ends. CDR3 region: CASSPRTGASTDTQYF. CDR3 nucleotides: TGTGCCAGCAGCCCCCGGACTGGAGCTAGCACAGATACGCAGTATTTT.

The V and J genes are TRBV20-1 and TRBJ2-7; D may match TRBD1 or TRBD2 (5 bases each). Per the germline V gene, CDR1 is DFQATT and CDR2 is SNEGSKA (reference sequence). This CDR3 comprises 15 residues. Deletions cut 3 bases from V and 3 bases from J, with 18 bases between. The CDR3 DNA reads TGCAGTGCTAGGGGGGTGGCGCGCCTCTACTACGAGCAGTACTTC. It specifies CSARGVARLYYEQYF.

This clonotype was recorded at least ten times. The chain carries TRBV24-1 and TRBJ2-3; 10 bases are shared with TRBD1. With 3 bases clipped from V and 2 bases from J, the junction kept 4 bases outside the gene matches. This CDR3 spans 16 amino acids. The germline CDR1 and CDR2 sequences are KGHDR and SFDVKD. CDR3 protein: CATSDLGTGDTDTQYF. CDR3 in DNA: TGTGCCACCAGTGATCTCGGGACAGGGGACACAGATACGCAGTATTTT.

The CDR3 sequence is CASSFGRGIDTQYF. The CDR3 nucleotides read TGTGCCAGCAGCTTCGGGCGGGGGATAGATACGCAGTATTTT. This chain uses TRBV7-9 with TRBJ2-3; 7 nucleotides match TRBD2. The V gene end was trimmed by 3 bases and the J gene end by 5 bases; junction bases not matched to a gene: 5. The V gene's germline CDR1 is SEHNR and CDR2 FQNEAQ (reference sequence). This CDR3 region has 14 residues.

The rearrangement links TRBV13 to TRBJ1-3; D is unclear. The CDR3 spans 15 residues. The germline CDR1 and CDR2 sequences are PRHDT and FYEKMQ (reference sequence). Trimming took 0 bases from V and 5 from J, leaving 11 bases between them. The CDR3, as DNA: TGTGCCAGCAGCTTAGGCAGACTGCCAAGAAACACCATATATTTT. Its protein is CASSLGRLPRNTIYF. The entire variable domain, with the rest obtained from reference TRBV13 and TRBJ1-3, is as follows: AAGVIQSPRHLIKEKRETATLKCYPIPRHDTVYWYQQGPGQDPQFLISFYEKMQSDKGSIPDRFSAQQFSDYHSELNMSSLELGDSALYFCASSLGRLPRNTIYFGEGSWLTVV.

This clonotype came up a few times. J is TRBJ1-2 and V is TRBV12-3 or TRBV12-4, with a possible D match to TRBD1 (6 bases). CDR3 size: 13 residues. Trimming took 6 bases from V and 8 from J, leaving 16 bases between them. CDR3 amino acids: CASSGGQSNGYTF. The CDR3 DNA reads as TGTGCCAGCAGCGGTGGACAGTCGAACGGCTACACCTTC.

V usage is TRBV6-5 and J usage is TRBJ2-5; a possible D gene is TRBD1 (6 bases). V lost 1 base and J lost 7, with 10 bases in between. Germline V CDR1 and CDR2: MNHEY, SVGAGI. The CDR3 loop spans 13 amino acids. The CDR3 loop reads CASSYFEGGTQYF. CDR3 sequence (DNA): TGTGCCAGCAGTTACTTCGAAGGGGGGACCCAGTACTTC.

This clonotype has a count of ten or more. The V call is TRBV6-5, the J call TRBJ2-1; tentative D call: TRBD2 (5 bases). Germline V gene sequence: CDR1 MNHEY, CDR2 SVGAGI. Deletions cut 0 bases from V and 8 bases from J, with 14 bases between. This CDR3 comprises 15 residues. The CDR3 reads CASSYSSGKRDEQFF. In DNA, the CDR3 is TGTGCCAGCAGTTACTCGAGCGGTAAGAGGGATGAGCAGTTCTTC.

This clonotype showed up just once. This sequence joins TRBV20-1 and TRBJ1-1, with D hard to call. V dropped 3 bases and J dropped 11 bases, with 13 bases sitting between them. Germline V gene lookup returns CDR1 DFQATT and CDR2 SNEGSKA (reference sequence). The CDR3 totals 11 residues. Written as DNA, the CDR3 is TGCAGTGCTAGGGCCATTACCGCCGCTTTCTTT. Its translation is CSARAITAAFF.

This clonotype was observed a few times. The chain links TRBV7-2 to TRBJ2-7; 7 bases are a match to TRBD1. The germline gives CDR1 SGHTA, CDR2 FQGNSA. The trim removed 5 bases at V and 5 bases at J, leaving 9 bases unmatched. The CDR3 is made up of 14 amino acids. Here the CDR3 reads CASSIRQGRDEQYF. In DNA, the CDR3 is TGTGCCAGCAGCATTCGACAGGGCCGAGACGAGCAGTACTTC.

The gene calls are TRBV5-6 and TRBJ2-7; D may be TRBD1 (6 bases). Germline V gene sequence: CDR1 SGHDT, CDR2 YYEEEE. There are 15 residues in the CDR3. Trimming shortened V by 0 bases and J by 0 bases, and 10 bases separated the two germline ends. The CDR3 sequence is CASSLVGTTSYEQYF. CDR3 nucleotide sequence: TGTGCCAGCAGCTTGGTGGGGACAACCTCCTACGAGCAGTACTTC.

The chain uses TRBV7-2 and TRBJ1-1, with a possible D match to TRBD1 (5 bases). The CDR3 is made up of 16 amino acids. Germline V gives CDR1 SGHTA, CDR2 FQGNSA. V lost 1 base and J 8 bases, leaving 20 bases between the germline ends. Here the CDR3 DNA reads TGTGCCAGCAGCTTAGGAATCGGACACGGGCTAGTAGAAGCTTTCTTT. This sequence encodes CASSLGIGHGLVEAFF.

This clonotype was counted ten times or more. The chain links TRBV4-1 to TRBJ1-4, with TRBD1 as a possible D gene (6 bases). CDR3 length: 15 residues. The V and J ends lost 1 base and 0 bases respectively, with 6 bases between them. Germline V lookup: CDR1 MGHRA, CDR2 YSYEKL. The CDR3 DNA is TGCGCCAGCAGCCAAGGGACAGCAACTAATGAAAAACTGTTTTTT. It translates to CASSQGTATNEKLFF.

The chain is built from TRBV29-1 and TRBJ2-5; 10 bases fit TRBD2. The germline V gene encodes CDR1 SQVTM and CDR2 ANQGSEA. J was trimmed by 4 bases and V by 4 bases; bases with no gene match: 12. CDR3 length: 16 residues. The CDR3 loop is CSVVRSSSGSSETQYF. The CDR3 nucleotides are TGCAGCGTTGTTCGTTCTTCTAGCGGGAGTTCAGAGACCCAGTACTTC. Using reference TRBV29-1 and TRBJ2-5 for the parts outside the CDR3, the full variable domain is SAVISQKPSRDICQRGTSLTIQCQVDSQVTMMFWYRQQPGQSLTLIATANQGSEATYESGFVIDKFPISRPNLTFSTLTVSNMSPEDSSIYLCSVVRSSSGSSETQYFGPGTRLLVL.

V gene TRBV20-1 combines with J gene TRBJ2-5; unclear D gene. This CDR3 contains 15 residues. Trimming left V 0 bases short and J 0 bases short, with 11 bases between. Germline V gene data show CDR1 as DFQATT and CDR2 as SNEGSKA (reference sequence). CDR3 in DNA: TGCAGTGCTAGAGAACACTCTTGGTACCAAGAGACCCAGTACTTC. Protein product: CSAREHSWYQETQYF.